The 24 T cell receptor beta chains below all came from one sample that was sequenced in a study of blood T cell repertoires in COVID-19 (TCRdb year 2020). To prepare the library, the immunoSEQ multiplex PCR assay was applied. TCRdb stores this immuneACCESS table with in-frame sequences only. Part of the clones is absent; in the studies checked, under half of the shortfall reflects unresolved V genes, and no reason is known for the rest. The sample table lists about 31,000 clones, around nine tenths of them with a count of one. The top ten hold 7% to 10% of the sample. The specimen sequenced was peripheral blood. The origin of the receptors is a man aged 65-85 years with active or convalescent COVID-19.

This chain links TRBV5-6 with TRBJ1-5; TRBD1 agrees at 10 bases. This CDR3 has 16 residues. Germline lookup yields CDR1 SGHDT and CDR2 YYEEEE. Losses at the gene ends were 2 bases for V and 5 bases for J; bases not matched to a gene: 7. The CDR3 bases are TGTGCCAGCAGCTTTATGACAGGGGGCGCCTATCAGCCCCAGCATTTT. Protein product: CASSFMTGGAYQPQHF.

There are a few counts of this clone. The chain joins TRBV27 to TRBJ1-2, with no clear D. Germline loops: CDR1 MNHEY, CDR2 SMNVEV (reference sequence). The V gene lost 5 bases and the J gene lost 0 bases, with 16 bases spanning the gap. The CDR3 contains 16 residues. The CDR3 loop is CASSPEIGQPNYGYTF. The DNA of the CDR3 is TGTGCCAGCAGTCCGGAGATTGGTCAGCCTAACTATGGCTACACCTTC.

On this clone: The same CDR3 can be traced to other DNA sequences in this sample. The rearrangement joins TRBV2 to TRBJ1-1; a weak D match, TRBD1 (6 bases). The CDR3 runs to 13 residues. The V gene lost 6 bases and the J gene lost 2 bases, with 10 bases spanning the gap. The germline CDR1 and CDR2 sequences are SNHLY and FYNNEI. CDR3 sequence reads: CASSLQGNTEAFF. The DNA for the CDR3 is TGTGCCAGCAGCCTACAGGGAAACACTGAAGCTTTCTTT.

The sample holds a few counts of this clone. V usage is TRBV5-8 and J usage is TRBJ2-7, with 8 positions matching TRBD1. CDR3 size: 14 residues. With 3 bases clipped from V and 5 bases from J, the junction kept 7 bases outside the gene matches. The germline gives CDR1 SGHTS, CDR2 YDEGEE. CDR3 region: CASSSRTGSNEQYV. CDR3 nucleotide sequence: TGTGCCAGCAGCTCGAGGACAGGGAGCAACGAGCAGTACGTC.

Comment on this clone: One end of the junction fails to match germline, which may point to a read error. The chain is built from TRBV7-7 and TRBJ2-2, with 8 positions matching TRBD2. The germline V gene has CDR1 SSHAT and CDR2 FNYEAQ (reference sequence). This CDR3 spans 16 amino acids. CDR3 sequence reads: CASTLRAGGVAGELFF. CDR3 bases: TGTGCTAGCACCCTAAGGGCGGGAGGAGTAGCCGGGGAGCTGTTTTTT.

The chain couples TRBV5-1 to TRBJ2-3; no firm D call. The V end was cut by 4 bases, the J end by 1 base, with 13 bases between. There are 15 residues in the CDR3. The V gene's germline CDR1 is SGHRS and CDR2 YFSETQ. CDR3 loop: CASSLSIPRTDTQYF. The CDR3 bases are TGCGCCAGCAGCCTATCCATTCCCCGCACAGATACGCAGTATTTT.

This chain joins TRBV20-1 and TRBJ1-6, with TRBD1 matching 7 bases. Trimming cost V 3 bases and J 13 bases; bases outside gene matches: 12. CDR3 length: 14 amino acids. Per germline, CDR1 DFQATT and CDR2 SNEGSKA (reference sequence). CDR3 nucleotides: TGCAGTGCTAGTGAATCAGGACAGGCCGGGCCCCTCCACTTT. Translating it yields CSASESGQAGPLHF.

The V gene is TRBV6-5, the J gene TRBJ2-2; 7 bases map to TRBD1. The CDR3 sequence is 14 residues long. Germline CDR1 and CDR2: MNHEY and SVGAGI. After removal of 8 bases from V and 7 bases from J, the junction contained 10 bases not matched to a gene. The DNA of the CDR3 is TGTGCCAGCCAGTACAGGGGTTTCGGCGGGGAGCTGTTTTTT. Its protein is CASQYRGFGGELFF.

This chain connects TRBV29-1 to TRBJ1-5; D is uncertain. Germline assignment: CDR1 SQVTM and CDR2 ANQGSEA. CDR3 length: 13 amino acids. V was clipped by 4 bases and J by 7 bases, with 14 bases between them. CDR3 loop: CSVARGEGQPQHF. CDR3 coding DNA: TGCAGCGTTGCCCGGGGTGAGGGACAGCCCCAGCATTTT.

This clone is a singleton in its sample. The rearrangement uses TRBV4-2 and TRBJ2-3; 7 nucleotides align to TRBD2. The CDR3 consists of 16 residues. With V trimmed by 1 base and J by 0 bases, 4 bases remained unmatched. Germline assignment: CDR1 LGHNA and CDR2 YNFKEQ. CDR3 DNA: TGTGCCAGCAGCCAAGCACTAGCGAGGAGCACAGATACGCAGTATTTT. Translation: CASSQALARSTDTQYF.

The chain links TRBV20-1 to TRBJ1-5, with D unresolved. CDR3 size: 13 residues. Trimming removed 3 bases at V and 2 bases at J, with 8 bases between. CDR1 is DFQATT, CDR2 SNEGSKA, per germline (reference sequence). This CDR3 is CSASRGGNQPQHF. Here the CDR3 DNA reads TGCAGTGCTAGTCGAGGCGGCAATCAGCCCCAGCATTTT.

The rearrangement joins TRBV3-1 (or the pseudogene TRBV3-2) to TRBJ1-5; 9 nucleotides match TRBD1. CDR1 LGHDT and CDR2 YNNKEL come from the germline V gene (reference sequence). The CDR3 runs 13 residues. V was clipped by 4 bases and J by 5 bases; unmatched bases: 0. In DNA form, the CDR3 reads TGTGCCAGCAGCCGGACAGGGGATCAGCCCCAGCATTTT. Translation: CASSRTGDQPQHF.

V and J are TRBV5-1 and TRBJ2-3; 12 bases map to TRBD2. This CDR3 comprises 17 residues. Germline V gene lookup returns CDR1 SGHRS and CDR2 YFSETQ. The V gene end was trimmed by 3 bases and the J gene end by 0 bases; junction bases not matched to a gene: 5. The CDR3 DNA follows: TGCGCCAGCAGCTCAGGGGGGACTAGCGGGAGCACAGATACGCAGTATTTT. This translates into CASSSGGTSGSTDTQYF.

The J gene is TRBJ2-5, the V gene TRBV4-2; TRBD1 is a possible D gene (6 bases). This CDR3 region has 14 residues. Trimming removed 4 bases from V and 2 bases from J, with 11 bases in between. Germline assignment: CDR1 LGHNA and CDR2 YNFKEQ. The CDR3 region has the DNA TGTGCCAGCAGCCTCGGGACAAATCAAGAGACCCAGTACTTC. It translates to CASSLGTNQETQYF.

The V call is TRBV7-3, the J call TRBJ2-2; no clear D. The CDR3 length is 15 residues. The V end was cut by 5 bases, the J end by 1 base, with 11 bases between. Germline V gene sequence: CDR1 SGHTA, CDR2 FQGTGA. The CDR3 DNA follows: TGTGCCAGCAGCGCAGGCGTGGGGAACACCGGGGAGCTGTTTTTT. It is translated as CASSAGVGNTGELFF.

CDR3 nucleotides: TGCGCCAGCAGCTTCGAGGGGGCCGGGTACCAAGAGACCCAGTACTTC. This codes for CASSFEGAGYQETQYF. The chain combines TRBV5-1 with TRBJ2-5, with 7 bases fitting TRBD1. This CDR3 has 16 residues. CDR1 and CDR2 from the germline V gene are SGHRS and YFSETQ. Trimming removed 2 bases from V and 0 bases from J; junction bases left unmatched: 7.

This clone was detected only once. The rearrangement links TRBV6-1 to TRBJ1-2; possibly TRBD1 for D (5 bases). V lost 0 bases, J lost 5 bases, and 13 bases lay in between. This CDR3 has 15 residues. Germline CDR1 MNHNS, CDR2 SASEGT. The DNA for the CDR3 is TGTGCCAGCAGTGAAGCTGGGACGGGAGGTTATGGCTACACCTTC. This encodes CASSEAGTGGYGYTF.

The chain couples TRBV18 to TRBJ2-1; 10 bases are shared with TRBD2. Germline V lookup: CDR1 KGHSH, CDR2 LQKENI. CDR3 size: 16 residues. V lost 2 bases, J lost 7 bases, and 8 bases stayed unmatched. The CDR3 DNA reads TGTGCCAGCTCACCAGGGCTAGCGGGAGTCGGTAATGAGCAGTTCTTC. Translation gives CASSPGLAGVGNEQFF. The complete variable domain, with remaining parts taken from reference TRBV18 and TRBJ2-1, reads NAGVMQNPRHLVRRRGQEARLRCSPMKGHSHVYWYRQLPEEGLKFMVYLQKENIIDESGMPKERFSAEFPKEGPSILRIQQVVRGDSAAYFCASSPGLAGVGNEQFFGPGTRLTVL.

The gene calls are TRBV28 and TRBJ1-4; TRBD1 aligns across 7 bases. V dropped 9 bases and J dropped 12; count of bases not matched to a gene: 19. The CDR3 contains 15 residues. Germline CDR1 is MDHEN and CDR2 is SYDVKM. Here the CDR3 reads CASSDLGGGRRELFF. The CDR3, as DNA: TGTGCCAGTTCTGACCTAGGGGGCGGACGCCGGGAACTGTTTTTT.

The chain uses TRBV13 and TRBJ1-1; 8 bases fit TRBD1. Germline assignment: CDR1 PRHDT and CDR2 FYEKMQ (reference sequence). This CDR3 is built from 16 residues. J was trimmed by 0 bases and V by 2 bases; bases with no gene match: 5. Here the CDR3 DNA reads TGTGCCAGCAGCTTAATGCAGGGGGCCATGAACACTGAAGCTTTCTTT. Amino acid sequence: CASSLMQGAMNTEAFF.

This sequence joins TRBV3-1 (or the pseudogene TRBV3-2) and TRBJ1-2; D remains unclear. Germline CDR1 and CDR2: LGHDT and YNNKEL (reference sequence). The CDR3 contains 13 residues. V lost 0 bases and J lost 7, with 9 bases in between. In nucleotides, the CDR3 is TGTGCCAGCAGCCAAGACCGGGGAGCTGGCTACACCTTC. Translated, it gives CASSQDRGAGYTF.

The chain links TRBV6-6 to TRBJ1-5; possibly TRBD1 for D (6 bases). The germline CDR1 and CDR2 sequences are MNHNY and SVGAGI (reference sequence). The CDR3 spans 13 residues. V lost 5 bases and J lost 7, with 12 bases in between. CDR3 loop: CASSAHGGQPQHF. The CDR3 bases are TGTGCCAGCAGTGCGCATGGGGGCCAGCCCCAGCATTTT.

V gene TRBV6-5 combines with J gene TRBJ1-2; D possibly corresponds to TRBD1 (6 bases). This CDR3 contains 14 residues. CDR1 MNHEY and CDR2 SVGAGI come from the germline V gene. The V gene lost 6 bases and the J gene lost 4 bases, with 15 bases spanning the gap. Written as DNA, the CDR3 is TGTGCCAGCAGCAACAGGGTACGGGGCTATGGCTACACCTTC. Its translation is CASSNRVRGYGYTF.

The chain recombines TRBV18 with TRBJ2-1; 7 nucleotides align to TRBD1. This CDR3 has 15 residues. Per germline, CDR1 KGHSH and CDR2 LQKENI. Trimming removed 5 bases from V and 5 bases from J; junction bases left unmatched: 9. The CDR3 sequence is CASSFTGVGHNEQFF. CDR3 DNA: TGTGCCAGCTCATTTACAGGGGTGGGCCACAATGAGCAGTTCTTC.